Below, 17 T cell receptor beta chains from the same sample are listed, as sequenced in a study of molecular identifiers for immune sequencing clone quantification. Via MiXCR, TCRdb re-called the PCR reads, giving one row per CDR3 protein. The sample records about 630,000 distinct CDR3 sequences, around 25% being singletons. The sample was naive CD8+ T cells from blood, with Jurkat cell RNA spiked in. The subset denotes: FACS-sorted CD8+CD4-CCR7+CD45RA+ naive T cells. These receptors were obtained from a human donor in good health. Some libraries in this study had Jurkat cell RNA spiked in.

V is TRBV29-1 and J is TRBJ2-7, with 8 bases matching TRBD2. V lost 0 bases to trimming and J lost 0 bases; unmatched junction nucleotides: 10. Germline CDR1 and CDR2: SQVTM and ANQGSEA. The CDR3 has 17 residues. The CDR3 DNA reads TGCAGCGTTGAAGATACCGGGGGGGGAGCGCACTCCTACGAGCAGTACTTC. Its translation: CSVEDTGGGAHSYEQYF.

The chain joins TRBV1 to TRBJ1-4; the tabulated D call, TRBD1, remains unverified against the DNA. TRBV1 has pseudogene status. The CDR3 contains 15 residues. The CDR3 DNA follows: TGCACCAGCAGCCCTTGGACAGGTGGGGATGAAAAACTGTTTTTT. It codes for CTSSPWTGGDEKLFF.

This clonotype was seen many times. The chain couples TRBV28 to TRBJ2-7; 15 bases agree with TRBD2. V shed 6 bases and J 0 bases; nucleotides not matched to a gene: 6. Germline CDR1 and CDR2: MDHEN and SYDVKM. This CDR3 contains 17 residues. CDR3 region: CASSWGLAGGLSYEQYF. CDR3 DNA sequence: TGTGCCAGCAGCTGGGGACTAGCGGGAGGCCTCTCCTACGAGCAGTACTTC.

The chain employs TRBV30 and TRBJ2-1, with a tentative D call TRBD1 (5 bases). Germline V gives CDR1 GTSNPN, CDR2 SVGIG (reference sequence). Trimming shortened V by 2 bases and J by 10 bases, and 12 bases separated the two germline ends. The CDR3 has 12 residues. The CDR3 protein is CAWSQGRGEQFF. CDR3 nucleotide sequence: TGTGCCTGGAGTCAGGGAAGAGGAGAGCAGTTCTTC.

This clonotype was counted only a few times. The rearrangement links TRBV7-2 to TRBJ1-1; D unclear. This CDR3 is built from 14 residues. The germline V gene encodes CDR1 SGHTA and CDR2 FQGNSA. V lost 1 base and J lost 3, with 9 bases in between. DNA for the CDR3: TGTGCCAGCAGCTTAGTGGCAGATTACACTGAAGCTTTCTTT. Amino acids: CASSLVADYTEAFF.

A word on this clonotype: This may be a read error: a much more frequent sequence differs by one nucleotide. The gene calls are TRBV27 and TRBJ2-3; D perhaps matches TRBD2 (5 bases). This CDR3 comprises 15 residues. The germline V gene encodes CDR1 MNHEY and CDR2 SMNVEV (reference sequence). The CDR3 bases are TGTGCCAGTAGCCCCGGGATCTTGGGCACAGCTACGCAGTATTTT. Translated, it gives CASSPGILGTATQYF.

On this clonotype: A single base separates this from a much larger clone, so it may be a read error. The J gene is TRBJ1-5, the V gene TRBV2; D gene ambiguous. From germline, CDR1 is SNHLY and CDR2 FYNNEI. The CDR3 totals 15 residues. This chain's CDR3 is CASMVGSHSNPPQHF. Written as DNA, the CDR3 is TGTGCCAGCATGGTCGGCTCACATAGCAATCCGCCCCAGCATTTT. Based on the CDR3 plus reference TRBV2 and TRBJ1-5, the full variable domain is EPEVTQTPSHQVTQMGQEVILRCVPISNHLYFYWYRQILGQKVEFLVSFYNNEISEKSEIFDDQFSVERPDGSNFTLKIRSTKLEDSAMYFCASMVGSHSNPPQHFGDGTRLSIL.

This clonotype was seen repeatedly, ten times or more. The chain recombines TRBV3-1 with TRBJ2-6; tentative D call: TRBD1 (6 bases). CDR1 is LGHDT and CDR2 is YNNKEL in the germline V gene (reference sequence). CDR3 length: 16 amino acids. The germline V and J ends were trimmed by 4 bases and 2 bases, with 12 bases remaining between them. CDR3: CASSPRQVAGANVLTF. CDR3 nucleotide sequence: TGTGCCAGCAGCCCGAGACAGGTAGCTGGGGCCAACGTCCTGACTTTC.

The chain carries TRBV9 and TRBJ2-5, with a possible D match to TRBD2 (5 bases). Germline lookup yields CDR1 SGDLS and CDR2 YYNGEE. V shed 3 bases and J shed 3 bases, with 18 bases lying between them. This CDR3 is 16 amino acids long. CDR3: CASSAPVGGGEETQYF. The CDR3 nucleotides read TGTGCCAGCAGCGCACCAGTTGGAGGTGGCGAAGAGACCCAGTACTTC.

As concerns this clonotype: One base away lies a much larger clone, so this may be a sequencing read error. V and J are TRBV30 and TRBJ2-3, with 10 bases identical to TRBD2. The CDR3 runs 15 residues. Germline V gene lookup returns CDR1 GTSNPN and CDR2 SVGIG (reference sequence). CDR3 residues: CAWSASGGHTETQYF. The CDR3 DNA reads TGTGCCTGGAGCGCTAGCGGGGGACACACAGAAACGCAGTATTTT.

This clonotype has a count of ten or more. The chain recombines TRBV20-1 with TRBJ1-5, with D perhaps matching TRBD1 (5 bases). The germline CDR1 and CDR2 sequences are DFQATT and SNEGSKA (reference sequence). With 3 bases removed from V and 8 bases from J, the gap between germline ends came to 17 bases. The CDR3 runs to 14 residues. The CDR3 coding sequence is TGCAGTGCTAGGGGGCCAGGGTTGGTGGAGCCCCAGCATTTT. Encoded protein: CSARGPGLVEPQHF.

Notes on this clonotype: This may be a read error, as it is one base from a much larger clone. The rearrangement uses TRBV12-3 or TRBV12-4 and TRBJ2-7, with a possible D match to TRBD1 (5 bases). V was clipped by 5 bases and J by 5 bases, with 7 bases between them. CDR3 length: 11 amino acids. Written as DNA, the CDR3 is TGTGCCAGCAGTGGGGCCCACGAGCAGTACTTC. It codes for CASSGAHEQYF.

This clonotype was found many times. The CDR3 protein is CASSPSGLTGTRSQETQYF. The CDR3, as DNA: TGTGCCAGCAGTCCCAGCGGACTTACCGGGACTAGAAGCCAAGAGACCCAGTACTTC. J is TRBJ2-5 and V is TRBV7-9, with 8 nucleotides matching TRBD2. The CDR3 loop spans 19 amino acids. Germline CDR1 and CDR2: SEHNR and FQNEAQ (reference sequence). Trimming took 6 bases from V and 1 from J; bases not matched to a gene: 19.

This clonotype has more than one count but fewer than ten. The chain is built from TRBV3-1 and TRBJ2-5; 8 bases map to TRBD2. This CDR3 contains 14 residues. Per germline, CDR1 LGHDT and CDR2 YNNKEL (reference sequence). J gave up 4 bases and V 6 bases, and 7 bases lay outside the gene matches. CDR3 DNA: TGTGCCAGCAGGCCAGCGGGAGTTGTAGAGACCCAGTACTTC. It codes for CASRPAGVVETQYF.

The sample holds many counts of this clonotype. For the CDR3, the DNA is TGTGCCAGCAGTGAACGCGATAGCAATCAGCCCCAGCATTTT. Residues: CASSERDSNQPQHF. The V gene is TRBV2, the J gene TRBJ1-5; D is unclear. The CDR3 covers 14 residues. Germline CDR1 is SNHLY and CDR2 is FYNNEI. V lost 2 bases and J lost 0, with 5 bases in between.

This clonotype has ten or more counts. V gene TRBV19 combines with J gene TRBJ2-2; D assignment may be TRBD1 or TRBD2 (5 bases each). The CDR3 sequence is 15 residues long. Deletions cut 5 bases from V and 4 bases from J, with 14 bases between. CDR1 is LNHDA, CDR2 SQIVND, per germline (reference sequence). CDR3 DNA sequence: TGTGCCAGTAGTGCCGGGACCACGGGCACCGGGGAGCTGTTTTTT. This encodes CASSAGTTGTGELFF.

This clonotype was detected many times. This chain links TRBV5-6 with TRBJ1-6; D might be TRBD1 (6 bases). The CDR3 is made up of 14 amino acids. Deletions cut 4 bases from V and 13 bases from J, with 18 bases between. Germline CDR1 is SGHDT and CDR2 is YYEEEE. This chain's CDR3 is CASSLWGGAAPLHF. CDR3 DNA sequence: TGTGCCAGCAGCCTGTGGGGGGGCGCGGCCCCCCTCCACTTT. The full variable domain, rest sourced from reference TRBV5-6 and TRBJ1-6, is DAGVTQSPTHLIKTRGQQVTLRCSPKSGHDTVSWYQQALGQGPQFIFQYYEEEERQRGNFPDRFSGHQFPNYSSELNVNALLLGDSALYLCASSLWGGAAPLHFGNGTRLTVT.